Presented here are 17 T cell receptor beta chains from one specimen sequenced in a study of yellow fever vaccine responses in identical twins. TCRdb re-called the RT-PCR reads with MiXCR, one entry per CDR3 protein. The data show fewer than 7,000 distinct CDR3 sequences, approximately 80% seen once. The starting material was T cells from blood (PBMCs), unsorted or a sorted subset (not recorded which), obtained before or after yellow fever vaccination (not recorded which). The receptors were gathered from a woman between 18 and 30 years old who received the yellow fever vaccine.

The chain has TRBV20-1 and TRBJ2-7, with D perhaps TRBD2 (6 bases). The length of the CDR3 is 13 residues. V was clipped by 5 bases and J by 3 bases, with 14 bases between them. Germline V gene data show CDR1 as DFQATT and CDR2 as SNEGSKA (reference sequence). Here the CDR3 reads CSAAQTSSYEQYF. The CDR3 DNA reads as TGCAGTGCTGCCCAGACTAGTAGCTACGAGCAGTACTTC.

This chain uses TRBV20-1 with TRBJ2-3, with 7 nucleotides matching TRBD2. The CDR3 length is 16 residues. Germline-derived CDR1 and CDR2 are DFQATT and SNEGSKA (reference sequence). V lost 1 base, J lost 2 bases, and 9 bases stayed unmatched. In DNA, the CDR3 is TGCAGTGCTAGAGGGGGGACTACCTGGGCCACAGATACGCAGTATTTT. Protein product: CSARGGTTWATDTQYF.

This chain uses TRBV4-2 with TRBJ2-1; unclear D gene. This CDR3 has 15 amino acids. The V end lost 0 bases, the J end lost 5 bases, and 11 bases lay between the germline ends. The germline gives CDR1 LGHNA, CDR2 YNFKEQ. The DNA for the CDR3 is TGTGCCAGCAGCCAAGATCACGGGCCAAACAATGAGCAGTTCTTC. Protein sequence: CASSQDHGPNNEQFF.

This chain uses TRBV10-3 with TRBJ2-1, with 7 positions matching TRBD1. CDR1 and CDR2 (germline): ENHRY, SYGVKD. The V and J ends lost 7 bases and 3 bases, in that order; junction bases with no gene match: 3. This CDR3 has 13 residues. As DNA, the CDR3 is TGTGCCATCAAGGGGACAGTCTACAATGAGCAGTTCTTC. Translation gives CAIKGTVYNEQFF.

A few counts support this clonotype. The chain has TRBV11-2 and TRBJ2-1; 11 positions match TRBD2. This CDR3 comprises 17 residues. With 1 base clipped from V and 8 bases from J, the junction kept 10 bases outside the gene matches. CDR1 and CDR2 from the germline V gene are SGHAT and FQNNGV. CDR3 residues: CASSLVFLAGGSYEQFF. CDR3 in DNA: TGTGCCAGCAGCTTAGTGTTCCTAGCGGGAGGAAGCTATGAGCAGTTCTTC. Supplemented by reference TRBV11-2 and TRBJ2-1, the full variable domain reads EAGVAQSPRYKIIEKRQSVAFWCNPISGHATLYWYQQILGQGPKLLIQFQNNGVVDDSQLPKDRFSAERLKGVDSTLKIQPAKLEDSAVYLCASSLVFLAGGSYEQFFGPGTRLTVL.

The chain recombines TRBV29-1 with TRBJ2-1; 7 nucleotides line up with TRBD1. CDR3 length: 13 residues. The V gene end was trimmed by 6 bases and the J gene end by 2 bases; junction bases not matched to a gene: 4. Germline CDR1 and CDR2: SQVTM and ANQGSEA. The CDR3 loop reads CSVPGQTYNEQFF. As DNA, the CDR3 is TGCAGCGTCCCGGGACAGACCTACAATGAGCAGTTCTTC.

V gene TRBV11-2 combines with J gene TRBJ2-1; D is perhaps TRBD2 (6 bases). The CDR3 runs to 15 residues. Per the germline V gene, CDR1 is SGHAT and CDR2 is FQNNGV. V dropped 5 bases and J dropped 6 bases, with 17 bases sitting between them. CDR3 loop: CASSPLARGSNEQFF. The CDR3, as DNA: TGTGCCAGCAGCCCACTAGCACGAGGGAGCAATGAGCAGTTCTTC. Filled out from reference TRBV11-2 and TRBJ2-1, the complete variable domain reads EAGVAQSPRYKIIEKRQSVAFWCNPISGHATLYWYQQILGQGPKLLIQFQNNGVVDDSQLPKDRFSAERLKGVDSTLKIQPAKLEDSAVYLCASSPLARGSNEQFFGPGTRLTVL.

The rearrangement uses TRBV29-1 and TRBJ2-5; 7 bases are a match to TRBD2. The CDR3 length is 14 residues. The J segment lost 5 bases and the V segment lost 4 bases, leaving 10 bases of the junction unmatched. CDR1 and CDR2 from the germline V gene are SQVTM and ANQGSEA. The CDR3: CSVGGSSGAETQYF. The DNA of the CDR3 is TGCAGCGTTGGAGGATCTAGCGGCGCTGAGACCCAGTACTTC.

The rearrangement links TRBV2 to TRBJ2-1, with D possibly matching TRBD1 (6 bases). CDR3 size: 13 residues. The V end lost 7 bases, the J end lost 4 bases, and 11 bases lay between the germline ends. Germline V lookup: CDR1 SNHLY, CDR2 FYNNEI. The CDR3 region is CASKKDSYNEQFF. CDR3 nucleotide sequence: TGTGCCAGCAAGAAGGACAGTTACAATGAGCAGTTCTTC. Supplemented by reference TRBV2 and TRBJ2-1, the full variable domain reads EPEVTQTPSHQVTQMGQEVILRCVPISNHLYFYWYRQILGQKVEFLVSFYNNEISEKSEIFDDQFSVERPDGSNFTLKIRSTKLEDSAMYFCASKKDSYNEQFFGPGTRLTVL.

As concerns this clonotype: One end of the junction fails to match germline, which may point to a read error. The chain combines TRBV20-1 with TRBJ2-1; D might be TRBD2 (5 bases). CDR1 is DFQATT, CDR2 SNEGSKA, per germline (reference sequence). There are 16 residues in the CDR3. CDR3 sequence: CSARVLSGASYNEQFF. DNA for the CDR3: TGTAGTGCTAGAGTACTAAGCGGAGCCTCCTACAATGAGCAGTTCTTC.

This chain uses TRBV12-3 or TRBV12-4 with TRBJ1-2; tentative D call: TRBD1 (5 bases). V was pared by 3 bases and J by 7 bases, with 15 bases between. The CDR3 length is 14 residues. The CDR3 loop reads CASSFGGSVAGYTF. The CDR3, as DNA: TGTGCCAGCAGTTTCGGGGGGAGCGTCGCTGGCTACACCTTC.

The chain joins TRBV7-9 to TRBJ1-1; maybe TRBD1 (6 bases). The germline V and J ends were trimmed by 4 bases and 5 bases, with 17 bases remaining between them. Germline CDR1 and CDR2: SEHNR and FQNEAQ (reference sequence). CDR3 size: 15 residues. CDR3 nucleotides: TGTGCCAGCAGCTCAGAAACAGGGTTCGAGACTGAAGCTTTCTTT. Translated, it gives CASSSETGFETEAFF. The full variable domain, in which reference TRBV7-9 and TRBJ1-1 provide the parts outside the CDR3, is DTGVSQNPRHKITKRGQNVTFRCDPISEHNRLYWYRQTLGQGPEFLTYFQNEAQLEKSRLLSDRFSAERPKGSFSTLEIQRTEQGDSAMYLCASSSETGFETEAFFGQGTRLTVV.

The chain couples TRBV6-1 to TRBJ1-5, with D tentatively TRBD1 (6 bases). The germline V and J ends were trimmed by 7 bases and 0 bases, with 16 bases remaining between them. The CDR3 runs 16 residues. Germline CDR1 MNHNS, CDR2 SASEGT. The CDR3 DNA reads as TGTGCCAGCAACAGGGCGGGCAGATTTAGCAATCAGCCCCAGCATTTT. Its translation: CASNRAGRFSNQPQHF.

This chain connects TRBV14 to TRBJ2-5, with no clear D. From germline, CDR1 is SGHDN and CDR2 FVKESK. Trimming pared 1 base from V and 4 bases from J, leaving 7 bases between. This CDR3 has 13 amino acids. The CDR3 reads CASSQVAAETQYF. CDR3 in DNA: TGTGCCAGCAGCCAAGTAGCAGCAGAGACCCAGTACTTC.

J is TRBJ2-1 and V is TRBV24-1; 8 nucleotides agree with TRBD2. Germline V gives CDR1 KGHDR, CDR2 SFDVKD. The V and J ends lost 9 bases and 3 bases, in that order; junction bases with no gene match: 3. The CDR3 spans 13 residues. CDR3 DNA: TGTGCCACCCAGCGGGAGTACTACAATGAGCAGTTCTTC. Translated: CATQREYYNEQFF.

The chain carries TRBV6-1 and TRBJ2-1, with D hard to call. The length of the CDR3 is 11 residues. CDR1 and CDR2 from the germline V gene are MNHNS and SASEGT. The ends were cut back, 5 bases at V and 5 bases at J, with 4 bases in the middle. DNA of the CDR3: TGTGCCAGCAGTCCCAACAATGAGCAGTTCTTC. Residues: CASSPNNEQFF.

CDR3 amino acids: CASSESGGREETQYF. The CDR3 region has the DNA TGTGCCAGCAGTGAATCGGGCGGGAGGGAAGAGACCCAGTACTTC. The gene calls are TRBV25-1 and TRBJ2-5; TRBD2 agrees at 9 bases. Germline-derived CDR1 and CDR2 are MGHDK and SYGVNS. J lost 3 bases, V lost 1 base, and 3 bases had no gene match. The CDR3 runs 15 residues.